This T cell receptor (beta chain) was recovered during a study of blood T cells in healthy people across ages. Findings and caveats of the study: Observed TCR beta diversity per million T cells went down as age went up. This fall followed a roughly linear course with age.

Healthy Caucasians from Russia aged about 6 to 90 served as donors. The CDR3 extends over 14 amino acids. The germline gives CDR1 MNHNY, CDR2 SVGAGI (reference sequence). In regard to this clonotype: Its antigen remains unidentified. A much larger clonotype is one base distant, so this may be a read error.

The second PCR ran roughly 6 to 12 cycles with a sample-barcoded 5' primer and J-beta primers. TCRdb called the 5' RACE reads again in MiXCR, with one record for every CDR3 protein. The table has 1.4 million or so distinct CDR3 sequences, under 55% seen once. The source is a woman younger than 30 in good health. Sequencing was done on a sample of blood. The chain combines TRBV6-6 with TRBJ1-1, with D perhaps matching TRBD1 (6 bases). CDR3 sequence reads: CTSSYPGTRGKAFF. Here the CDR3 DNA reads TGTACCAGCAGTTACCCCGGGACAAGGGGAAAAGCTTTCTTT.